This T cell receptor (beta chain) was documented in a study of long-term antiretroviral therapy in people with HIV. General study results and limits: Relative to control repertoires, HIV repertoires exhibited narrower CDR3 length ranges.

Cryopreserved PBMC, at roughly 0.85-10 million per sample, were present before DNA extraction. The germline CDR1 and CDR2 sequences are KGHSH and LQKENI. Between the trimmed V and J ends, which lost 1 base and 0 bases, there was a span of 27 bases. CDR3 length: 21 amino acids. On this clone: Its antigen remains unknown.

Survey-level resolution applied to immunoSEQ assay v3.0. Sequenced by immunoSEQ multiplex PCR; TCRdb stores in-frame clones only, minus some. Of some 11,000 clones listed, roughly three quarters were seen once; the top ten hold under 20%. J is TRBJ1-1 and V is TRBV18, with D perhaps TRBD1 (6 bases). The sample was unsorted PBMCs, taken at the start of antiretroviral therapy, before treatment. This sequence was found in a man under 40 with HIV. The DNA for the CDR3 is TGTGCCAGCTCACCACTACCCACGGGGGGGGCAGGGAGTAAGATGAACACTGAAGCTTTCTTT. It specifies CASSPLPTGGAGSKMNTEAFF. Variable domain in full (rest from reference TRBV18 and TRBJ1-1): NAGVMQNPRHLVRRRGQEARLRCSPMKGHSHVYWYRQLPEEGLKFMVYLQKENIIDESGMPKERFSAEFPKEGPSILRIQQVVRGDSAAYFCASSPLPTGGAGSKMNTEAFFGQGTRLTVV.